This record covers a single T cell receptor (beta chain). Antigen: not known. This sample was included in a study of a mutant IDH1 vaccine in newly diagnosed glioma. Study background: With temozolomide cycles, or 4-6 weeks after radiotherapy alone, vaccination was started.

Described time point: week 11, during vaccination. In the vaccine, a single dose held 300 ug of the mutant IDH1 20-mer peptide, along with topical imiquimod. The CDR3 extends over 17 amino acids. Germline V lookup: CDR1 MDHEN, CDR2 SYDVKM. V was shortened by 1 base and J by 3 bases, with 18 bases between the two germline ends. Some clones are missing from TCRdb's copy, which holds only in-frame ones; the method was immunoSEQ multiplex PCR. The profile shows more than 55,000 clones, approximately 84% of them singletons. The material was PBMCs, obtained from a glioma patient whose treatment included an IDH1 peptide vaccine. The receptor was isolated from a young man with glioma. The chain joins TRBV28 to TRBJ1-2; no clear D gene. This CDR3 is CASSLSPIQALYYGYTF. DNA of the CDR3: TGTGCCAGCAGTTTATCCCCTATCCAGGCACTATACTATGGCTACACCTTC.